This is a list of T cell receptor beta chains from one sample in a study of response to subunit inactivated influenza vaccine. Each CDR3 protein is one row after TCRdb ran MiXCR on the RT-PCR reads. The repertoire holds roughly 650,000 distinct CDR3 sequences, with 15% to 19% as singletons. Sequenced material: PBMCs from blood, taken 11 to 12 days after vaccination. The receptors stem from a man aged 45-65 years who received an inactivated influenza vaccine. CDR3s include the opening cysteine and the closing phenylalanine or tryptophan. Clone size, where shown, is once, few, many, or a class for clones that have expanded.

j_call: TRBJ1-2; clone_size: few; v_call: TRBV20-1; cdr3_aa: CSADTGNYGYTF
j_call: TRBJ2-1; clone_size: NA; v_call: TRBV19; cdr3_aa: CASSAQTGLNEQFF
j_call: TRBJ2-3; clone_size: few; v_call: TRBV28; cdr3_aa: CASSLPAQYTDTQYF
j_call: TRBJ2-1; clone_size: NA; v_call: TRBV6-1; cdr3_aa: CASSPSRTSGEQFF
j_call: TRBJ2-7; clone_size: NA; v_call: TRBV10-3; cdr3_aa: CAISGGDREQYF
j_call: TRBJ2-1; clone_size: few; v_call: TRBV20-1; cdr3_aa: CSASRASGSSYNEQFF
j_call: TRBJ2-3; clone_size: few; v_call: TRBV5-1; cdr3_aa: CASSNPSGDTQYF
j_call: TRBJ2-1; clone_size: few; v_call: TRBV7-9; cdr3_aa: CASRDGRNYNEQFF
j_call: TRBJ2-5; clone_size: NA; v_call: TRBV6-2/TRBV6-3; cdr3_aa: CASSYPQGRETQYF
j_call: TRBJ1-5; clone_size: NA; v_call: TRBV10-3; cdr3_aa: CAISSGNQPQHF
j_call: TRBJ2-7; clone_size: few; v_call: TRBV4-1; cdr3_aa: CASSPSNGQGFSYEQYF
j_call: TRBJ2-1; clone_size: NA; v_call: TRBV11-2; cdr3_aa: CASSLLTGPQTEQFF
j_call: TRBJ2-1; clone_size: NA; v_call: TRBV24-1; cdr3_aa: CATSGSRQGTIYNEQFF
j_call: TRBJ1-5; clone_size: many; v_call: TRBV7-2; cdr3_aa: CASSLRSAASQPQHF
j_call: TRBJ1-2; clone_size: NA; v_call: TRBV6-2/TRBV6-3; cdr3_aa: CASSSTAYYGYTF
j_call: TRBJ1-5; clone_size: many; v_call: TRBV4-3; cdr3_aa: CASSLTARDNQPQHF